The next 27 T cell receptor beta chains were all read from a single sample in a study of cytomegalovirus exposure and HLA in healthy donors. PCR involved 60 Vbeta and 13 Jbeta primers. Repertoires were generated with immunoSEQ multiplex PCR, while TCRdb's copy carries only in-frame clones and drops some. The data contain approximately 140,000 clones, approximately 85% of them singletons. Sequencing was carried out using PBMCs. Source of these receptors: a boy between 10 and 17 years old in good health and CMV-seronegative.

The chain employs TRBV12-5 and TRBJ1-6; D remains unclear. The CDR3 is 10 amino acids. V was shortened by 2 bases and J by 13 bases, with 3 bases between the two germline ends. Germline V gene sequence: CDR1 LGHNT, CDR2 FRNRAP. The CDR3 nucleotides read TGTGCTAGTGGTTTGCTCCCCCTCCACTTT. It codes for CASGLLPLHF.

The rearrangement links TRBV27 to TRBJ2-7, with TRBD2 identical over 14 bases. CDR1 is MNHEY and CDR2 is SMNVEV in the germline V gene (reference sequence). V dropped 4 bases and J dropped 3; count of bases not matched to a gene: 5. CDR3 length: 16 residues. Here the CDR3 reads CASSYGLAGGIYEQYF. The CDR3 nucleotides read TGTGCCAGCAGTTATGGACTAGCGGGGGGAATCTACGAGCAGTACTTC.

The chain carries TRBV7-9 and TRBJ2-5, with D unresolved. The V end was cut by 6 bases, the J end by 5 bases, with 7 bases between. The CDR3 extends over 11 amino acids. Germline V gene sequence: CDR1 SEHNR, CDR2 FQNEAQ (reference sequence). The DNA of the CDR3 is TGTGCCAGCAGTCCCTTGGAGACCCAGTACTTC. Translated: CASSPLETQYF.

The gene calls are TRBV15 and TRBJ2-7, with D hard to call. The CDR3 is 11 amino acids. The germline V gene has CDR1 LNHNV and CDR2 YYDKDF (reference sequence). V shed 1 base and J shed 4 bases, with 2 bases lying between them. The CDR3: CATSRAYEQYF. The CDR3 bases are TGTGCCACCAGCAGAGCATACGAGCAGTACTTC. The whole variable domain, remainder taken from reference TRBV15 and TRBJ2-7, is DAMVIQNPRYQVTQFGKPVTLSCSQTLNHNVMYWYQQKSSQAPKLLFHYYDKDFNNEADTPDNFQSRRPNTSFCFLDIRSPGLGDTAMYLCATSRAYEQYFGPGTRLTVT.

Written as DNA, the CDR3 is TGTGCCAGTAGTATTGGTATTGGGGGGGCAACCGGGGAGCTGTTTTTT. Translation: CASSIGIGGATGELFF. The J gene is TRBJ2-2, the V gene TRBV19, with D possibly matching TRBD2 (7 bases). This CDR3 spans 16 amino acids. Germline CDR1 and CDR2: LNHDA and SQIVND (reference sequence). Between the trimmed V and J ends, which lost 3 bases and 5 bases, there was a span of 16 bases.

The genes are TRBV29-1 and TRBJ2-4, with D possibly TRBD2 on 5 matching bases. This CDR3 region has 14 residues. Germline V lookup: CDR1 SQVTM, CDR2 ANQGSEA. Trimming took 6 bases from V and 0 from J, leaving 12 bases between them. The CDR3 sequence is CSVRGTLAKNIQYF. The CDR3 DNA is TGCAGCGTCCGGGGAACTCTAGCCAAAAACATTCAGTACTTC.

The genes are TRBV13 and TRBJ1-3; D remains ambiguous. V lost 2 bases and J 0 bases, leaving 14 bases between the germline ends. The CDR3 contains 17 residues. Germline CDR1 and CDR2: PRHDT and FYEKMQ (reference sequence). This chain's CDR3 is CASSLLGVRLSGNTIYF. Written as DNA, the CDR3 is TGTGCCAGCAGCTTATTGGGCGTTCGCCTCTCTGGAAACACCATATATTTT.

The chain recombines TRBV6-1 with TRBJ1-5; D is unresolved. Germline CDR1 reads MNHNS; CDR2 reads SASEGT. Trimming removed 5 bases at V and 3 bases at J, with 14 bases between. The CDR3 runs 15 residues. CDR3: CASSSVDFPNQPQHF. DNA for the CDR3: TGTGCCAGCAGTTCAGTGGACTTCCCCAATCAGCCCCAGCATTTT.

V usage is TRBV7-9 and J usage is TRBJ2-7; D is ambiguous. Germline V CDR1 and CDR2: SEHNR, FQNEAQ (reference sequence). The CDR3 is made up of 11 amino acids. The V end was cut by 5 bases, the J end by 4 bases, with 6 bases between. The CDR3 spells CASSPLYEQYF. The CDR3 coding sequence is TGTGCCAGCAGCCCCCTATACGAGCAGTACTTC.

This chain connects TRBV6-6 to TRBJ2-3; the D gene is possibly TRBD2 (6 bases). Germline values: CDR1 MNHNY, CDR2 SVGAGI (reference sequence). V gave up 6 bases and J gave up 1 base, with 17 bases separating them. The CDR3 loop spans 16 amino acids. In DNA, the CDR3 is TGTGCCAGCAGGGGACTCCAGGGCTATGGCACAGATACGCAGTATTTT. This codes for CASRGLQGYGTDTQYF.

The V gene is TRBV16, the J gene TRBJ1-5; 7 bases are shared with TRBD1. The CDR3 extends over 14 amino acids. V shed 5 bases, J shed 2 bases, and the junction held 3 bases outside the gene matches. Germline lookup yields CDR1 KGHSY and CDR2 FQNENV. Written as DNA, the CDR3 is TGTGCCAGCAGCGAAGGACAGGGCAATCAGCCCCAGCATTTT. Translating it yields CASSEGQGNQPQHF.

The rearrangement uses TRBV19 and TRBJ2-7, with D perhaps matching TRBD2 (6 bases). The CDR3 length is 15 residues. The V end was cut by 1 base, the J end by 7 bases, with 17 bases between. The V gene's germline CDR1 is LNHDA and CDR2 SQIVND (reference sequence). The CDR3 region is CASSIGLAVPEEQYF. The CDR3, as DNA: TGTGCCAGTAGTATAGGTTTAGCGGTACCGGAAGAGCAGTACTTC.

V is TRBV6-5 and J is TRBJ1-5, with 9 bases matching TRBD1. Per germline, CDR1 MNHEY and CDR2 SVGAGI. The trim removed 4 bases at V and 5 bases at J, leaving 9 bases unmatched. CDR3 length: 16 amino acids. The CDR3 sequence: CASSSRQGGYHQPQHF. DNA for the CDR3: TGTGCCAGCAGTTCAAGACAGGGGGGATATCATCAGCCCCAGCATTTT.

V and J are TRBV4-3 and TRBJ1-4; D not certain. Trimming took 1 base from V and 5 from J, leaving 8 bases between them. The CDR3 totals 14 residues. CDR1 and CDR2 from the germline V gene are LGHNA and YSLEER. CDR3 nucleotides: TGCGCCAGCAGCCAAGGTGGCGGGAATGAAAAACTGTTTTTT. Residues: CASSQGGGNEKLFF.

This chain uses TRBV9 with TRBJ1-2; TRBD1 matches at 7 bases. CDR3 length: 14 residues. Germline trimming cut 4 bases from V and 6 bases from J; bases unmatched to any gene: 9. The germline gives CDR1 SGDLS, CDR2 YYNGEE. The DNA for the CDR3 is TGTGCCAGCAGCCTCGAGGAGGGGGCAGATGGCTACACCTTC. Its protein product is CASSLEEGADGYTF.

The rearrangement joins TRBV12-5 to TRBJ2-1; 7 bases agree with TRBD2. The CDR3 runs 12 residues. The V gene end was trimmed by 6 bases and the J gene end by 5 bases; junction bases not matched to a gene: 1. Germline loops: CDR1 LGHNT, CDR2 FRNRAP. The CDR3 spells CASGLADNEQFF. The CDR3 DNA is TGTGCTAGTGGCCTAGCGGACAATGAGCAGTTCTTC.

The chain carries TRBV7-9 and TRBJ1-4; possible D gene TRBD1, 5 bases. Trimming removed 5 bases at V and 8 bases at J, with 18 bases between. The CDR3 covers 15 residues. Germline V gene lookup returns CDR1 SEHNR and CDR2 FQNEAQ (reference sequence). CDR3 coding DNA: TGTGCCAGCAGCCTAGACCTCTTGGGGCAGGAAAAACTGTTTTTT. This encodes CASSLDLLGQEKLFF.

The chain joins TRBV6-5 to TRBJ2-4; 8 nucleotides align to TRBD2. Per germline, CDR1 MNHEY and CDR2 SVGAGI. The CDR3 contains 15 residues. V dropped 2 bases and J dropped 8; count of bases not matched to a gene: 8. The CDR3 DNA sequence: TGTGCCAGCAGTTACGTCGGGGTCGGGAGGGACATTCAGTACTTC. Amino acids: CASSYVGVGRDIQYF.

The chain couples TRBV5-1 to TRBJ1-3; D might be TRBD1 (6 bases). The CDR3 loop spans 14 amino acids. V shed 2 bases and J shed 5 bases, with 11 bases lying between them. Germline V CDR1 and CDR2: SGHRS, YFSETQ. CDR3 nucleotides: TGCGCCAGCAGCTTACAGGGAGGGAGAAACACCATATATTTT. Translating gives CASSLQGGRNTIYF.

Only a few counts were recorded for this clone. The chain carries TRBV4-1 and TRBJ1-2, with a possible D match to TRBD1 (6 bases). Germline loops: CDR1 MGHRA, CDR2 YSYEKL. The CDR3 is 16 residues long. The ends were cut back, 0 bases at V and 3 bases at J, with 14 bases in the middle. The CDR3 spells CASSQDQAGADYGYTF. In DNA, the CDR3 is TGCGCCAGCAGCCAAGATCAGGCAGGGGCGGACTATGGCTACACCTTC.

The gene calls are TRBV5-6 and TRBJ2-7, with TRBD2 matching 8 bases. This CDR3 has 13 residues. Per the germline V gene, CDR1 is SGHDT and CDR2 is YYEEEE. The trim removed 4 bases at V and 4 bases at J, leaving 4 bases unmatched. The DNA for the CDR3 is TGTGCCAGCAGCCCGGGGACTAGGTACGAGCAGTACTTC. This codes for CASSPGTRYEQYF.

In this sample, this clone turned up a few times. DNA for the CDR3: TGTGCCAGCAGCGTATTTCACAGGGGACGGCTTAATTCACCCCTCCACTTT. This translates into CASSVFHRGRLNSPLHF. The chain combines TRBV9 with TRBJ1-6; 7 bases line up with TRBD1. Germline V gene lookup returns CDR1 SGDLS and CDR2 YYNGEE. V lost 1 base, J lost 6 bases, and 10 bases stayed unmatched. This CDR3 spans 17 amino acids.

This chain links TRBV19 with TRBJ1-5; 9 bases map to TRBD1. CDR3 size: 15 residues. Trimming removed 6 bases from V and 7 bases from J; junction bases left unmatched: 10. CDR1 LNHDA and CDR2 SQIVND come from the germline V gene (reference sequence). The CDR3 DNA reads TGTGCCAGTAGCACAAGCAAGGACAGGGGCCAGCCCCAGCATTTT. Amino acids: CASSTSKDRGQPQHF.

This clone has a single count. This chain connects TRBV30 to TRBJ1-1, with TRBD1 as a possible D gene (6 bases). Germline CDR1 GTSNPN, CDR2 SVGIG (reference sequence). This CDR3 has 13 amino acids. V gave up 0 bases and J gave up 4 bases, with 9 bases separating them. The CDR3 here is CAWSVDRATEAFF. The CDR3 DNA reads as TGTGCCTGGAGTGTGGACAGAGCCACTGAAGCTTTCTTT.

The genes are TRBV6-1 and TRBJ2-3; the match to TRBD2 covers 7 bases. The CDR3 sequence is 14 residues long. Germline CDR1 reads MNHNS; CDR2 reads SASEGT. V shed 8 bases, J shed 2 bases, and the junction held 7 bases outside the gene matches. The CDR3 loop reads CASSGLPYTDTQYF. As DNA, the CDR3 is TGTGCCAGCTCGGGACTACCATACACAGATACGCAGTATTTT.

The CDR3 bases are TGTGCCAGCAGCCCGACTAGGGGGCCTAACAATGAGCAGTTCTTC. As protein: CASSPTRGPNNEQFF. This chain uses TRBV7-8 with TRBJ2-1, with D perhaps TRBD1 (7 bases). Germline CDR1 SGHVS, CDR2 FQNEAQ. This CDR3 contains 15 residues. Trimming removed 5 bases from V and 5 bases from J, with 16 bases in between.

The rearrangement joins TRBV29-1 to TRBJ1-2; no clear D. CDR1 is SQVTM and CDR2 is ANQGSEA in the germline V gene. V was clipped by 4 bases and J by 6 bases, with 9 bases between them. The length of the CDR3 is 11 residues. CDR3 region: CSVGGGNGYTF. Here the CDR3 DNA reads TGCAGCGTTGGAGGAGGGAATGGCTACACCTTC.